The following is a T cell receptor beta chain sequence with its context. What it binds is not known. Here immunoSEQ multiplex PCR was the method, and the copy in TCRdb shows in-frame clones only, minus some. The sample includes some 420,000 clones, roughly 90% of them seen just once. This specimen belongs to a study of Ad26.COV2.S vaccination and SARS-CoV-2 variants. As for the study in general: A COV1001 Ad26.COV2.S trial-arm participant provided the sample. Participants got Ad26.COV2.S intramuscularly, once or twice 56 days apart. Study-wide results and caveats: Vaccine recipients showed a spike-specific TCR breadth that was higher than in placebo recipients.

Germline loops: CDR1 LGHNA, CDR2 YSLEER. V shed 0 bases and J shed 5 bases, with 13 bases lying between them. The CDR3 spans 15 residues. Treatment meaning: some 20 received Ad26.COV2.S at low or high dose, single or two shots; roughly five received placebo; per-sample allocation not given. On day 63 after the first injection, vaccine and placebo recipients gave samples. SARS-CoV-2 spike from the Wuhan strain was encoded by the vaccine, an Ad26 vector. This specimen was peripheral blood, taken in a trial of Ad26.COV2.S vaccine versus placebo. The J gene is TRBJ2-5, the V gene TRBV4-3; tentative D call: TRBD1 (5 bases). The origin of this receptor is a person between 18 and 65 years old who received the Ad26.COV2.S COVID-19 vaccine or a placebo. CDR3 in amino acids: CASSQEKGPWETQYF. In DNA, the CDR3 is TGCGCCAGCAGCCAAGAAAAGGGGCCTTGGGAGACCCAGTACTTC.